The 7 T cell receptor beta chains below were found in one sample sequenced in a study of cytomegalovirus exposure and HLA in healthy donors. Researchers ran the PCR with 60 Vbeta and 13 Jbeta primers. Measured with immunoSEQ multiplex PCR; TCRdb has only the in-frame clones, and not every one. The listing contains 130,000 to 150,000 clones. The source material was PBMCs. Source of these receptors: a man in his forties or fifties in good health and CMV-seronegative.

The chain joins TRBV4-3 to TRBJ1-4, with TRBD1 identical over 7 bases. In germline, CDR1 is LGHNA, CDR2 YSLEER. With V trimmed by 4 bases and J by 0 bases, 8 bases remained unmatched. There are 17 residues in the CDR3. The CDR3 nucleotides are TGCGCCAGCAGCCCAGCCCCGACAGGGACAACTAATGAAAAACTGTTTTTT. This sequence encodes CASSPAPTGTTNEKLFF.

J is TRBJ2-5 and V is TRBV5-6; D unresolved. V shed 1 base and J shed 4 bases, with 14 bases lying between them. This CDR3 spans 15 amino acids. Germline loops: CDR1 SGHDT, CDR2 YYEEEE. Here the CDR3 DNA reads TGTGCCAGCAGCTTGATAGGTCAGGTTATAGAGACCCAGTACTTC. Protein product: CASSLIGQVIETQYF.

The rearrangement links TRBV14 to TRBJ2-5, with 15 positions matching TRBD2. Looked up from germline, CDR1 is SGHDN and CDR2 is FVKESK. Unmatched junction bases numbered 0, after V lost 3 bases and J lost 4 bases. The CDR3 contains 15 residues. The CDR3, as DNA: TGTGCCAGCAGCCAGGGACTAGCGGGGGGAGAGACCCAGTACTTC. This codes for CASSQGLAGGETQYF.

CDR3 sequence: CASRPKTGYNEQFF. The CDR3 DNA follows: TGTGCCAGCAGACCGAAGACTGGCTACAATGAGCAGTTCTTC. V and J are TRBV7-9 and TRBJ2-1; D is unresolved. The CDR3 runs to 14 residues. Looked up from germline, CDR1 is SEHNR and CDR2 is FQNEAQ (reference sequence). V lost 6 bases, J lost 3 bases, and 12 bases lay in between.

The chain joins TRBV5-1 to TRBJ1-2; D is ambiguous. Per germline, CDR1 SGHRS and CDR2 YFSETQ. The CDR3 runs 12 residues. The V gene lost 4 bases and the J gene lost 5 bases, with 9 bases spanning the gap. CDR3 region: CASSPSGYGYTF. The CDR3 bases are TGCGCCAGCAGCCCCTCGGGGTATGGCTACACCTTC.

This chain uses TRBV2 with TRBJ2-3; D not resolved. V lost 6 bases to trimming and J lost 1 base, with 11 bases between them. This CDR3 has 14 residues. Germline CDR1 reads SNHLY; CDR2 reads FYNNEI. CDR3 sequence: CASSPESGTDTQYF. The CDR3 DNA is TGTGCCAGCAGCCCCGAGAGTGGCACAGATACGCAGTATTTT.

The chain joins TRBV5-6 to TRBJ2-3, with TRBD1 as a possible D gene (5 bases). Germline V lookup: CDR1 SGHDT, CDR2 YYEEEE. There are 13 residues in the CDR3. V was trimmed by 4 bases and J by 3 bases, leaving 9 bases between them. Here the CDR3 DNA reads TGTGCCAGCAGCACGACAGCGACAGATACGCAGTATTTT. Its translation is CASSTTATDTQYF.